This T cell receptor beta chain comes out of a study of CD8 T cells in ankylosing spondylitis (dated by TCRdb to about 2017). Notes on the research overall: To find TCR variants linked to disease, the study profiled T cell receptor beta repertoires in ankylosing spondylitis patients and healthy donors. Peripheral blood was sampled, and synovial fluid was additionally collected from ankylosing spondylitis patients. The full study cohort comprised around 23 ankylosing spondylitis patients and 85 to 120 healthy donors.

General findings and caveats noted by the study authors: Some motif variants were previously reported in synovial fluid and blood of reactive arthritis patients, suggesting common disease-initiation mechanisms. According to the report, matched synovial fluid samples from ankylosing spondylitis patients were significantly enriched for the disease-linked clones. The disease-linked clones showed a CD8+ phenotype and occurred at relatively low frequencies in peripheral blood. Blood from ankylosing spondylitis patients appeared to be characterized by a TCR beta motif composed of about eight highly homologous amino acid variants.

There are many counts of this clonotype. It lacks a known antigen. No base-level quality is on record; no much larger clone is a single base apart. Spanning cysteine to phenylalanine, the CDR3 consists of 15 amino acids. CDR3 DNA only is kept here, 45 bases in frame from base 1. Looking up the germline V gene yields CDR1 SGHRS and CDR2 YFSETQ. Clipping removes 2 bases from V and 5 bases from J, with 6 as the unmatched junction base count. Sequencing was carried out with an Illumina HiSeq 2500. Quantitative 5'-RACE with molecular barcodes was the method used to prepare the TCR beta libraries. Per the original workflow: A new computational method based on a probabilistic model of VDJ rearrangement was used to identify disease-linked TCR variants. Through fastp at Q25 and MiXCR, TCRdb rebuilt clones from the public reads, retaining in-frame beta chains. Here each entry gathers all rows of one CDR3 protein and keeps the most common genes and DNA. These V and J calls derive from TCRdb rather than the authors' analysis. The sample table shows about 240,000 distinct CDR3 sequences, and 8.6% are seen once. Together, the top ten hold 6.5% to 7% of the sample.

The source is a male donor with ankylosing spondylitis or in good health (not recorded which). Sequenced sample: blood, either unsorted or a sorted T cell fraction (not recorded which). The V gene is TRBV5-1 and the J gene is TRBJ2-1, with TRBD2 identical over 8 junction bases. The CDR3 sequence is CASSFSQRGNNEQFF. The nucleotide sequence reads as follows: TGCGCCAGCAGCTTCTCCCAGCGGGGGAACAATGAGCAGTTCTTC.